Shown below are 8 T cell receptor beta chains from a single sample sequenced in a study of T cells in Graves' hyperthyroidism and ophthalmopathy. RNA transcripts served as the template for amplifying TCR beta CDR3 regions. Initially, a first-round RT-PCR of the TCR CDR3 employed the HTBI primer set. TCRdb reprocessed the multiplex PCR reads with MiXCR, giving one entry per CDR3 protein. The sample contains a few hundred thousand distinct CDR3 sequences, about 15% of which appear only once. Sequencing was performed on blood. These receptors were taken from a woman aged 25 to 39 with Graves' hyperthyroidism.

The sample holds many counts of this clonotype. The rearrangement joins TRBV20-1 to TRBJ2-1; D might be TRBD2 (6 bases). Per the germline V gene, CDR1 is DFQATT and CDR2 is SNEGSKA (reference sequence). The CDR3 length is 15 residues. The V end was cut by 0 bases, the J end by 5 bases, with 14 bases between. The CDR3: CSARDPPSVHNEQFF. The CDR3 DNA follows: TGCAGTGCTAGAGATCCCCCTAGCGTGCACAATGAGCAGTTCTTC.

This clonotype was seen repeatedly, ten times or more. This chain uses TRBV27 with TRBJ2-2, with D perhaps TRBD2 (5 bases). The germline CDR1 and CDR2 sequences are MNHEY and SMNVEV (reference sequence). The CDR3 consists of 14 residues. DNA for the CDR3: TGTGCAAGCGGAGGCACTTCGAACACCGGGGAGCTGTTTTTT. Protein product: CASGGTSNTGELFF.

In this sample, this clonotype turned up many times. The chain recombines TRBV7-9 with TRBJ1-2, with D unresolved. Germline V gives CDR1 SEHNR, CDR2 FQNEAQ (reference sequence). The ends were cut back, 3 bases at V and 0 bases at J, with 8 bases in the middle. The length of the CDR3 is 14 residues. The CDR3 coding sequence is TGTGCCAGCAGCTTGGGAGAGGCTAACTATGGCTACACCTTC. Translated: CASSLGEANYGYTF.

This clonotype occurred many times. The CDR3 protein is CASSLVSRGSNEQFF. The CDR3 DNA reads TGTGCCAGCAGCCTTGTATCGAGAGGCAGCAATGAGCAGTTCTTC. The rearrangement joins TRBV28 to TRBJ2-1; no reliable D call. The CDR3 has 15 residues. CDR1 and CDR2 from the germline V gene are MDHEN and SYDVKM. The V and J ends lost 6 bases and 6 bases respectively, with 18 bases between them.

This clonotype was seen ten or more times. The V gene is TRBV2, the J gene TRBJ2-3; weak D call: TRBD2 (6 bases). There are 13 residues in the CDR3. V lost 5 bases to trimming and J lost 6 bases, with 12 bases between them. Germline-derived CDR1 and CDR2 are SNHLY and FYNNEI. The CDR3 DNA reads TGTGCCAGCAGTCGTGGGAGGTTTGATACGCAGTATTTT. Translation: CASSRGRFDTQYF.

This clonotype was seen more than once but under ten times. This chain uses TRBV6-4 with TRBJ2-7; 10 bases match TRBD2. The germline gives CDR1 MRHNA, CDR2 SNTAGT. The CDR3 spans 17 residues. With 6 bases clipped from V and 1 base from J, the junction kept 12 bases outside the gene matches. The CDR3 loop is CASSLSGSGRGSYEQYF. In nucleotides, the CDR3 is TGTGCCAGCAGCCTAAGCGGGAGCGGGAGGGGGTCCTACGAGCAGTACTTC.

The V call is TRBV28, the J call TRBJ2-1, with 8 bases identical to TRBD2. V lost 9 bases, J lost 4 bases, and 5 bases stayed unmatched. Germline assignment: CDR1 MDHEN and CDR2 SYDVKM. CDR3 length: 13 residues. In DNA, the CDR3 is TGTGCCAGTAGGACTAGCAATTACAATGAGCAGTTCTTC. It encodes CASRTSNYNEQFF.

This chain uses TRBV9 with TRBJ2-5; D gene unclear. In germline, CDR1 is SGDLS, CDR2 YYNGEE. This CDR3 is 13 amino acids long. The V and J ends lost 1 base and 3 bases respectively, with 7 bases between them. The CDR3 nucleotides are TGTGCCAGCAGCGTACGTAGGGAAGAGACCCAGTACTTC. Amino acids: CASSVRREETQYF. Supplemented by reference TRBV9 and TRBJ2-5, the full variable domain reads DSGVTQTPKHLITATGQRVTLRCSPRSGDLSVYWYQQSLDQGLQFLIQYYNGEERAKGNILERFSAQQFPDLHSELNLSSLELGDSALYFCASSVRREETQYFGPGTRLLVL.